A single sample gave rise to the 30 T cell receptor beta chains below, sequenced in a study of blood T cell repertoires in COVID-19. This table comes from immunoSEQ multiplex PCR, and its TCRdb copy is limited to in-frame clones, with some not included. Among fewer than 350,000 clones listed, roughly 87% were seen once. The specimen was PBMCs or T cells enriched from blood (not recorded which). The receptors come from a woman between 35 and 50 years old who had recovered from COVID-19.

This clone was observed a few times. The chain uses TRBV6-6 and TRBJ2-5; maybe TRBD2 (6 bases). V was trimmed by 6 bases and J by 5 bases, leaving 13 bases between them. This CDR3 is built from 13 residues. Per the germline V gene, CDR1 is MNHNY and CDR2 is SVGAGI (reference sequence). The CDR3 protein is CASRPAGIETQYF. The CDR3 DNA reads TGTGCCAGCAGGCCCGCGGGAATCGAGACCCAGTACTTC.

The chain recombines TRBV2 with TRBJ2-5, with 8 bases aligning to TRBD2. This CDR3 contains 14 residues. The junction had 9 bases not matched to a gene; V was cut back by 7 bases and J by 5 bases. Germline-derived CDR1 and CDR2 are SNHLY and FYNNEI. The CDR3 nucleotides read TGTGCCAGCACCGATCGAGCGGGAGTGGAGACCCAGTACTTC. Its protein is CASTDRAGVETQYF.

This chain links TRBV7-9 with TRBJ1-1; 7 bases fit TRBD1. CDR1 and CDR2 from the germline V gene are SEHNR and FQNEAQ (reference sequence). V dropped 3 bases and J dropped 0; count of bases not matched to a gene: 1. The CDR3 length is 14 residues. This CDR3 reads CASSFTGVNTEAFF. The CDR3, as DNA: TGTGCCAGCAGCTTTACAGGGGTGAACACTGAAGCTTTCTTT.

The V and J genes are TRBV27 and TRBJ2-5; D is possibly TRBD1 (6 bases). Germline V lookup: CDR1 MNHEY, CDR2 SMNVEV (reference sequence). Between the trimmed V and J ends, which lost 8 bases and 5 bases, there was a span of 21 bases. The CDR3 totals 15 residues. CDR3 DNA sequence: TGTGCCAGCCCAATCCTTGGGGGCAACAGGGAGACCCAGTACTTC. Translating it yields CASPILGGNRETQYF.

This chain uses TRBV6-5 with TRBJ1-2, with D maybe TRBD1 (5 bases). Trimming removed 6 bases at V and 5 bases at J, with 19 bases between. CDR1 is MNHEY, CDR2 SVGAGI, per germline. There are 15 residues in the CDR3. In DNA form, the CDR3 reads TGTGCCAGCAGGACCACGGGACTAGCGGGATATGGCTACACCTTC. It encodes CASRTTGLAGYGYTF.

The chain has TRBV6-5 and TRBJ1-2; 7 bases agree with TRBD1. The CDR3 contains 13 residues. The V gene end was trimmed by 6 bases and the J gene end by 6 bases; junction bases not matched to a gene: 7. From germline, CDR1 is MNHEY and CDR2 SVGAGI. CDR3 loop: CASSTDRGHGYTF. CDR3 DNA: TGTGCCAGCAGCACCGATAGGGGGCATGGCTACACCTTC.

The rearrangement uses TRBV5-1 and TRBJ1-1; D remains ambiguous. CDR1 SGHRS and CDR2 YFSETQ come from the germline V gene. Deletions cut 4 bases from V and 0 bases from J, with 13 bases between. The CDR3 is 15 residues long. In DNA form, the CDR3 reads TGCGCCAGCAGCCCATGGGCAGGCCTGAACACTGAAGCTTTCTTT. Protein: CASSPWAGLNTEAFF.

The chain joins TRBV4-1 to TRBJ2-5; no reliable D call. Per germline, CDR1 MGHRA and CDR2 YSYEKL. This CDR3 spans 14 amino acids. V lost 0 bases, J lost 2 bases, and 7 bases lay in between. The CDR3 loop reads CASSQDFPQETQYF. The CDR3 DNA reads TGCGCCAGCAGCCAAGATTTCCCACAAGAGACCCAGTACTTC.

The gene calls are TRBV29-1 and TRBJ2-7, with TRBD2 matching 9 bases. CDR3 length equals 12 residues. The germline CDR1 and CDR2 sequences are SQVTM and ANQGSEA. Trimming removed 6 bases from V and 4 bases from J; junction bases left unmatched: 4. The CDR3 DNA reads TGCAGCGTAGCGGGAGGCGGGTACGAGCAGTACTTC. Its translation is CSVAGGGYEQYF.

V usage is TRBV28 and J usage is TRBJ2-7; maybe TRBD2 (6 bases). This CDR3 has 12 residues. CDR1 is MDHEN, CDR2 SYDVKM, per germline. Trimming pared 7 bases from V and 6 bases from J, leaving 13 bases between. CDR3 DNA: TGTGCCAGCAAGGCGGGACTTGGCGAGCAGTACTTC. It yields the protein CASKAGLGEQYF. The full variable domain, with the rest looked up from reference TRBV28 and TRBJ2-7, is DVKVTQSSRYLVKRTGEKVFLECVQDMDHENMFWYRQDPGLGLRLIYFSYDVKMKEKGDIPEGYSVSREKKERFSLILESASTNQTSMYLCASKAGLGEQYFGPGTRLTVT.

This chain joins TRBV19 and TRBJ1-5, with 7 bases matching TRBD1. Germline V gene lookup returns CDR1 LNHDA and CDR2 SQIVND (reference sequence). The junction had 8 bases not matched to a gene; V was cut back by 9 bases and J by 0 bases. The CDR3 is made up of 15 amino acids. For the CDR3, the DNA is TGTGCCAGCATAAGACAGGGTTTTAGCAATCAGCCCCAGCATTTT. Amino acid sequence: CASIRQGFSNQPQHF.

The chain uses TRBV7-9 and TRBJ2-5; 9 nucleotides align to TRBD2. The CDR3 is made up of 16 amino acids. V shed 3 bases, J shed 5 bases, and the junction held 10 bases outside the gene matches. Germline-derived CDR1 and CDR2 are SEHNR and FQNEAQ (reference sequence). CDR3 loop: CASSLAGTSSPETQYF. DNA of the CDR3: TGTGCCAGCAGCTTGGCCGGGACTAGCTCGCCCGAGACCCAGTACTTC.

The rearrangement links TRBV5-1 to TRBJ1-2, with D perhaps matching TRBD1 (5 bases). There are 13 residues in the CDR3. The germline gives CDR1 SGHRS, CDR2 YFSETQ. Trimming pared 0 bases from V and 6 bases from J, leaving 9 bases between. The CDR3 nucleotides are TGCGCCAGCAGCTTGGAAGCAGGGAATGGCTACACCTTC. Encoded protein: CASSLEAGNGYTF.

The CDR3 is CASSTSSGNIQYF. DNA for the CDR3: TGTGCCAGTAGTACCTCCTCGGGAAACATTCAGTACTTC. J is TRBJ2-4 and V is TRBV19, with D unresolved. Germline loops: CDR1 LNHDA, CDR2 SQIVND (reference sequence). The CDR3 spans 13 residues. Trimming shortened V by 4 bases and J by 6 bases, and 10 bases separated the two germline ends.

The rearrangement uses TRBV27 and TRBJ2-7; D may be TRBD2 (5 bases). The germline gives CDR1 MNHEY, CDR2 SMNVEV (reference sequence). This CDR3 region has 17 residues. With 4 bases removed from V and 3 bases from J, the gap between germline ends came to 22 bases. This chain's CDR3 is CASSYRTRLRGYYEQYF. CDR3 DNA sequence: TGTGCCAGCAGTTACCGGACCCGGCTCCGGGGTTACTACGAGCAGTACTTC.

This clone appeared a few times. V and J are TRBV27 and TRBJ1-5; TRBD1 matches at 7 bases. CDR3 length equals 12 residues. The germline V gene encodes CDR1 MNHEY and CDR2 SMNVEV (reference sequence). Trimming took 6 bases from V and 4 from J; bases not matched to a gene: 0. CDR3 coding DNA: TGTGCCAGCAGGGACAGGAATCAGCCCCAGCATTTT. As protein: CASRDRNQPQHF.

CDR3 loop: CASRRLAGVEDTQYF. The CDR3 nucleotides read TGTGCCAGCAGGCGACTAGCGGGAGTGGAAGATACGCAGTATTTT. V gene TRBV7-2 combines with J gene TRBJ2-3, with TRBD2 matching 12 bases. The CDR3 has 15 amino acids. After removal of 6 bases from V and 5 bases from J, the junction contained 6 bases not matched to a gene. CDR1 and CDR2 from the germline V gene are SGHTA and FQGNSA.

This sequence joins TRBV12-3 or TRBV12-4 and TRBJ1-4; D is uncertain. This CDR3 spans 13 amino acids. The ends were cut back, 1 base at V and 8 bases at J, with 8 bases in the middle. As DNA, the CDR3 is TGTGCCAGCAGTTTAGGGGGAGAGGAAAAACTGTTTTTT. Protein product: CASSLGGEEKLFF.

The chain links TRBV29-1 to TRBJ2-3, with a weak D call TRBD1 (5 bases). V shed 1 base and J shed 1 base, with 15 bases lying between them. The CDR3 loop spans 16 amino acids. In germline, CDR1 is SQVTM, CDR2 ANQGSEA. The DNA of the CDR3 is TGCAGCGTTGAAGGGGGCCGGGTTGGAGGCACAGATACGCAGTATTTT. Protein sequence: CSVEGGRVGGTDTQYF.

CDR3 sequence: CASSLAHGTEAFF. For the CDR3, the DNA is TGTGCCAGCAGTTTAGCGCACGGCACTGAAGCTTTCTTT. The chain has TRBV12-3 or TRBV12-4 and TRBJ1-1; D not resolved. The V and J ends lost 0 bases and 4 bases respectively, with 6 bases between them. CDR3 length: 13 residues.

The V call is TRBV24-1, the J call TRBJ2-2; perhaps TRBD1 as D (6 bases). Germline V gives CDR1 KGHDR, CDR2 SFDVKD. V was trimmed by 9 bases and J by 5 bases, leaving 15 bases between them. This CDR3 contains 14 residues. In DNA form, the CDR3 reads TGTGCCACCGGCAGGACAGACGATACCGGGGAGCTGTTTTTT. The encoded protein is CATGRTDDTGELFF.

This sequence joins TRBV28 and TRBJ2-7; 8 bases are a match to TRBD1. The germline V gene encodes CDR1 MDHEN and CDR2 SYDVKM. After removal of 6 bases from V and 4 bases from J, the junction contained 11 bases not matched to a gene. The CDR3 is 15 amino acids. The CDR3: CASRGPGQAFYEQYF. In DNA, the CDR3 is TGTGCCAGCAGGGGCCCGGGACAGGCCTTTTACGAGCAGTACTTC. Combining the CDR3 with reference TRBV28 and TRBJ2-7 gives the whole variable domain DVKVTQSSRYLVKRTGEKVFLECVQDMDHENMFWYRQDPGLGLRLIYFSYDVKMKEKGDIPEGYSVSREKKERFSLILESASTNQTSMYLCASRGPGQAFYEQYFGPGTRLTVT.

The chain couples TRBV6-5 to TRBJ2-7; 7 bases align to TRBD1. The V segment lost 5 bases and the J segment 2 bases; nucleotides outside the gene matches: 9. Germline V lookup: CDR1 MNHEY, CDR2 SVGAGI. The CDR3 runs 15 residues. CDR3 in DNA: TGTGCCAGCAGTATTTTCGGACAGGAACCCTACGAGCAGTACTTC. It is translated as CASSIFGQEPYEQYF.

CDR3 amino acids: CASSRMAAEEYF. Written as DNA, the CDR3 is TGTGCCAGCAGCCGTATGGCGGCCGAGGAATATTTT. The chain employs TRBV12-3 or TRBV12-4 and TRBJ1-3, with D hard to call. CDR3 length equals 12 residues. V was shortened by 6 bases and J by 15 bases, with 18 bases between the two germline ends.

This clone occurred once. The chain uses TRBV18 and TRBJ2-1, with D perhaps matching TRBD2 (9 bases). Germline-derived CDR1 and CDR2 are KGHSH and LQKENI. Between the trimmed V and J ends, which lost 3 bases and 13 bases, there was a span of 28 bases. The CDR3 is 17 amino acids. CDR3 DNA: TGTGCCAGCTCACCGGGGGACAGGACAAGCGGGAGGCTCGCCCAGTTCTTC. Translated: CASSPGDRTSGRLAQFF.

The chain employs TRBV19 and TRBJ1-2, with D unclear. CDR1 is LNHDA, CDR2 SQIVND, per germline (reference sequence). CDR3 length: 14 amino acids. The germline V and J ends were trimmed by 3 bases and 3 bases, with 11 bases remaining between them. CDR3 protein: CASSMMGVDYGYTF. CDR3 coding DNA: TGTGCCAGTAGTATGATGGGAGTCGACTATGGCTACACCTTC.

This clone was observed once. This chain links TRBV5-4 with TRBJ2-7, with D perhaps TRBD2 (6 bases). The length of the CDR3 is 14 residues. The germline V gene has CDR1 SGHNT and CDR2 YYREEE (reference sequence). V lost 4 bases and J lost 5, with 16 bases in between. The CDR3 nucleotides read TGTGCCAGCAGCGCGGGACTCGTCAACGACGAGCAGTACTTC. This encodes CASSAGLVNDEQYF.

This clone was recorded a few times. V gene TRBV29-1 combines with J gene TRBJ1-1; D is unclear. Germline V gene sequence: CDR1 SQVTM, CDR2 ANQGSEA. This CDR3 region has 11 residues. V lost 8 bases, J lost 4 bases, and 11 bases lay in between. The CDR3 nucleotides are TGCAGCTCCTTTCGGGGCACTGAAGCTTTCTTT. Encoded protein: CSSFRGTEAFF.

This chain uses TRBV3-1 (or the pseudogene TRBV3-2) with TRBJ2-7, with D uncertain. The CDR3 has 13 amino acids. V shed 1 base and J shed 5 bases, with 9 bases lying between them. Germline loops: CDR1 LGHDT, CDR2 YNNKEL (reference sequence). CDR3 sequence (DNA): TGTGCCAGCAGCCAAGCCAGGTCCCACGAGCAGTACTTC. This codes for CASSQARSHEQYF.

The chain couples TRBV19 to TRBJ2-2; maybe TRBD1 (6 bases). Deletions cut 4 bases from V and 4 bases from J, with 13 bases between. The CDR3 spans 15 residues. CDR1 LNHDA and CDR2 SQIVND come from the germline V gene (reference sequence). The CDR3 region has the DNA TGTGCCAGTAGTAACTACAGGGTGGGCACCGGGGAGCTGTTTTTT. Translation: CASSNYRVGTGELFF.